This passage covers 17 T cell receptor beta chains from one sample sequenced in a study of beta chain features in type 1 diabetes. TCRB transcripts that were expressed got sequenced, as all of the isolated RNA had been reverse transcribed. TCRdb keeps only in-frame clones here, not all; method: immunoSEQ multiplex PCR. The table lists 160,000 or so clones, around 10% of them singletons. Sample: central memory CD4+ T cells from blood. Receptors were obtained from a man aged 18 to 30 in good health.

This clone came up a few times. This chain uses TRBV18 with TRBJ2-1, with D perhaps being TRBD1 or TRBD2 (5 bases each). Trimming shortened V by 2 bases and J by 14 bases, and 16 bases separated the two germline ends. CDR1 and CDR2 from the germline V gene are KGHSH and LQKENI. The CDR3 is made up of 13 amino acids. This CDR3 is CASSPSDTRGEFF. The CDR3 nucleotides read TGTGCCAGCTCACCATCGGACACCCGAGGGGAGTTCTTC.

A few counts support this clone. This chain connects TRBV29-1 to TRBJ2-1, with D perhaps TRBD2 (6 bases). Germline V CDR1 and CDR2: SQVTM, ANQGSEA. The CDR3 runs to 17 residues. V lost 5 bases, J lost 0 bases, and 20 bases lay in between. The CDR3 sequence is CSVSGDLTRGSYNEQFF. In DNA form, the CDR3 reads TGCAGCGTTTCGGGGGACTTGACGAGGGGCTCCTACAATGAGCAGTTCTTC.

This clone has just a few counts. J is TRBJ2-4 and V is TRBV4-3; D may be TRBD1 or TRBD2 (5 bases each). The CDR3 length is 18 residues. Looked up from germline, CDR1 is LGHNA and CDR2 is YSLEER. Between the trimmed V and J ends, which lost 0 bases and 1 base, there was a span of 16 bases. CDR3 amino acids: CASSQEVGAKGAKNIQYF. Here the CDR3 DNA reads TGCGCCAGCAGCCAAGAAGTCGGGGCCAAAGGTGCCAAAAACATTCAGTACTTC.

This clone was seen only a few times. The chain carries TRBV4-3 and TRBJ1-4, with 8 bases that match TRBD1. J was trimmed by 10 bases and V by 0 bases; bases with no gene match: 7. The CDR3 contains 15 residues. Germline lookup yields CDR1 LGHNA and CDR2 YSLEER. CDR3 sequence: CASSQDGSGQGKLFF. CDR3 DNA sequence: TGCGCCAGCAGCCAAGATGGTTCAGGACAGGGAAAACTGTTTTTT.

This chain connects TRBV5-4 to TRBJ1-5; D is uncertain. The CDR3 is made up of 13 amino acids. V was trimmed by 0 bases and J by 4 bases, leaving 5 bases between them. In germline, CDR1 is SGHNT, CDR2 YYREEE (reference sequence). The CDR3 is CASSLDSNQPQHF. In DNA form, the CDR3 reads TGTGCCAGCAGCTTGGACAGTAATCAGCCCCAGCATTTT. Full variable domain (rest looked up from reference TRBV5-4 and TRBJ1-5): ETGVTQSPTHLIKTRGQQVTLRCSSQSGHNTVSWYQQALGQGPQFIFQYYREEENGRGNFPPRFSGLQFPNYSSELNVNALELDDSALYLCASSLDSNQPQHFGDGTRLSIL.

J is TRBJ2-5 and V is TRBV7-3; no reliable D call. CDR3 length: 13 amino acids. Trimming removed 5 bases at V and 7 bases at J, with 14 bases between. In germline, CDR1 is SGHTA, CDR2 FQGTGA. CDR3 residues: CASSPEPSLTQYF. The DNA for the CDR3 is TGTGCCAGCAGCCCCGAGCCTTCTTTGACCCAGTACTTC.

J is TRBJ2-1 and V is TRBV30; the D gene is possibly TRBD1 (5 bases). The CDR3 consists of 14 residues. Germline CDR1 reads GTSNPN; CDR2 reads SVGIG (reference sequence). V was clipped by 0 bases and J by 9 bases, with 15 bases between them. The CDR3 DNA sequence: TGTGCCTGGAGTGTAACGAGACAGAGGACTGAGCAGTTCTTC. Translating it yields CAWSVTRQRTEQFF.

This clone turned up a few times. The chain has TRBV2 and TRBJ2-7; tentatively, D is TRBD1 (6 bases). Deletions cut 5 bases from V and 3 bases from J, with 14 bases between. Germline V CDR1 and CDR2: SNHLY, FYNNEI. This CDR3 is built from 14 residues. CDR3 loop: CASSTTGIIYEQYF. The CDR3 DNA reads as TGTGCCAGCAGTACCACAGGGATTATCTACGAGCAGTACTTC.

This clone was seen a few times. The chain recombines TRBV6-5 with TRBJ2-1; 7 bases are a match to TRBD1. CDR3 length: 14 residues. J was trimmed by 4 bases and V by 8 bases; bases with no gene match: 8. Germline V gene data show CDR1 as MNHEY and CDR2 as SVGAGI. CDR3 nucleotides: TGTGCCAGCTCCCAGCAGGGGGAATACAATGAGCAGTTCTTC. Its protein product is CASSQQGEYNEQFF.

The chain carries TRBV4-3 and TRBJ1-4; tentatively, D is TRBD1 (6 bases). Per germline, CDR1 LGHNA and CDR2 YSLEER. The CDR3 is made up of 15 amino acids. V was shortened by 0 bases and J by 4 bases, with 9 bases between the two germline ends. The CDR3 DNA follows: TGCGCCAGCAGCCAAGAAACAGGGCGTAATGAAAAACTGTTTTTT. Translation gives CASSQETGRNEKLFF.

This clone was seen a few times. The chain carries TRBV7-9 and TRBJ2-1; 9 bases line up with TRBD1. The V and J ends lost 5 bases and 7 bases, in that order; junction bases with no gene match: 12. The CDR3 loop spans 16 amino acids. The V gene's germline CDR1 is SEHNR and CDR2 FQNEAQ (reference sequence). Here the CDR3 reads CASSNLGTGSKNEQFF. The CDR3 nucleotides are TGTGCCAGCAGCAACCTCGGGACAGGGAGTAAAAATGAGCAGTTCTTC.

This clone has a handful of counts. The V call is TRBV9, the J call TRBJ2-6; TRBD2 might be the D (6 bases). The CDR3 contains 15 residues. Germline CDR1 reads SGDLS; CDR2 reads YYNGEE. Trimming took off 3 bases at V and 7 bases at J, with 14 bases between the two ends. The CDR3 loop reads CASSARFGGANVLTF. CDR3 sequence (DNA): TGTGCCAGCAGCGCCCGATTCGGGGGTGCCAACGTCCTGACTTTC.

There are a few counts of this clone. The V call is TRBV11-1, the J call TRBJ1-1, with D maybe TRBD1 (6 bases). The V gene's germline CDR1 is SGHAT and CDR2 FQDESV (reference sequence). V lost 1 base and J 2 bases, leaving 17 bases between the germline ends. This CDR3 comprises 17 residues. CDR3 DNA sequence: TGTGCCAGCAGCTTAGACATTCAGGGGAAGGAAAACACTGAAGCTTTCTTT. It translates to CASSLDIQGKENTEAFF.

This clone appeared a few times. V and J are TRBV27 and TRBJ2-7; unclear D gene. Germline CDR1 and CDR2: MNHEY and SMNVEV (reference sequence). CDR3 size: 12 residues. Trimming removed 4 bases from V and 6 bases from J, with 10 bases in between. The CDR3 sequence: CASSSRPREQYF. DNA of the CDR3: TGTGCCAGCAGTTCCCGGCCCCGCGAGCAGTACTTC.

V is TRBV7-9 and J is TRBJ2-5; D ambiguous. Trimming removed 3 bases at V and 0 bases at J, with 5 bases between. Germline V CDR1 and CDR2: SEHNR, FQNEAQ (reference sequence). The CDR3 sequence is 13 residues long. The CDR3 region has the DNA TGTGCCAGCAGCTTCGGCTACCAAGAGACCCAGTACTTC. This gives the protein CASSFGYQETQYF.

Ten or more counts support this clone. The CDR3 protein is CASSVGPGNIQYF. The DNA for the CDR3 is TGTGCCAGCAGCGTAGGGCCAGGAAACATTCAGTACTTC. The rearrangement uses TRBV9 and TRBJ2-4; D remains ambiguous. The V gene lost 0 bases and the J gene lost 6 bases, with 7 bases spanning the gap. The CDR3 consists of 13 residues. Germline assignment: CDR1 SGDLS and CDR2 YYNGEE.

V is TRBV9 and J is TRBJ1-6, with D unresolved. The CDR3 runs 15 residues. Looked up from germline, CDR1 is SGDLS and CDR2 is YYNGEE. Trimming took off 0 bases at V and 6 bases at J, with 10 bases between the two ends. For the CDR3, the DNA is TGTGCCAGCAGCGTAGGAGGAATTAGTAATTCACCCCTCCACTTT. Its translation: CASSVGGISNSPLHF.